A selection of T cell receptor beta chains follows, all from one sample in a study of cytomegalovirus exposure and HLA in healthy donors. TCRdb keeps only in-frame clones here, not all; method: immunoSEQ multiplex PCR. The data show roughly 98,000 clones, over 75% seen once. The sequenced sample was PBMCs. Every receptor here comes from a man between 18 and 35 years old in good health and CMV-seropositive. Each CDR3 is given with its conserved first and last residue. D genes are given only for firm matches. Clone size is shown for a subset of rows, as once, few, many or a class of expanded clone.

TRBV5-1	NA	TRBJ2-7	NA	CASSFSGASSYEQYF	TGCGCCAGCAGCTTCTCTGGAGCGAGCTCCTACGAGCAGTACTTC
TRBV19	NA	TRBJ2-5	NA	CASRALDREQETQYF	TGTGCCAGTAGAGCCCTAGACAGAGAACAAGAGACCCAGTACTTC
TRBV5-1	NA	TRBJ2-1	NA	CASSLGAGALNEQFF	TGCGCCAGCAGCTTGGGGGCAGGGGCTTTGAATGAGCAGTTCTTC
TRBV7-2	NA	TRBJ1-6	NA	CASSLETVPNSPLHF	TGTGCCAGCAGCTTAGAGACAGTACCCAATTCACCCCTCCACTTT
TRBV5-8	NA	TRBJ2-2	TRBD1	CASSLDRGTGELFF	TGTGCCAGCAGCTTGGACAGGGGGACCGGGGAGCTGTTTTTT
TRBV7-2	NA	TRBJ1-1	NA	CASSLGGGYMNTEAFF	TGTGCCAGCAGCTTAGGGGGGGGCTATATGAACACTGAAGCTTTCTTT
TRBV27	NA	TRBJ2-1	TRBD2	CARVTGTSVNEQFF	TGTGCCAGGGTAACCGGGACTAGCGTTAATGAGCAGTTCTTC
TRBV4-1	NA	TRBJ1-5	NA	CASSQGQEGNQPQHF	TGCGCCAGCAGCCAAGGACAGGAAGGCAATCAGCCCCAGCATTTT
TRBV4-2	NA	TRBJ2-7	TRBD2	CASSQAQRGAYEQYF	TGTGCCAGCAGCCAAGCCCAGCGGGGAGCCTACGAGCAGTACTTC
TRBV5-1	NA	TRBJ2-2	TRBD1	CASSTMTGGTGELFF	TGCGCCAGCAGCACCATGACAGGGGGTACCGGGGAGCTGTTTTTT
TRBV7-9	NA	TRBJ2-5	NA	CASSLVEVWETQYF	TGTGCCAGCAGCTTAGTGGAGGTTTGGGAGACCCAGTACTTC
TRBV7-2	NA	TRBJ2-6	TRBD2	CASSLLAREGNVLTF	TGTGCCAGCAGCTTACTGGCCAGGGAGGGCAACGTCCTGACTTTC
TRBV19	NA	TRBJ1-5	NA	CASSIDLRGPDRSNQPQHF	TGTGCCAGTAGTATAGATCTGAGAGGGCCAGACCGTAGCAATCAGCCCCAGCATTTT
TRBV4-1	NA	TRBJ2-7	NA	CASSQFDRPPSYEQYF	TGCGCCAGCAGCCAATTTGACAGACCACCCTCCTACGAGCAGTACTTC
TRBV28	once	TRBJ1-5	NA	CAIQAPNQPQHF	TGTGCCATTCAGGCTCCTAATCAGCCCCAGCATTTT
TRBV27	NA	TRBJ1-4	NA	CASSLSQYGGRVFF	TGTGCCAGCAGTTTATCTCAGTACGGGGGACGGGTGTTTTTT